This T cell receptor beta chain was found in a study of Ad26.COV2.S vaccination and SARS-CoV-2 variants. The overall study: Participant was drawn from the COV1001 Ad26.COV2.S trial arm.

Regarding this clone: As yet, its antigen is unknown.

Treatment denoted: around 19 received Ad26.COV2.S at low or high dose, single or two shots; about 5 received placebo; per-sample allocation not given. All samples were drawn on day 63, counting from the first vaccine or placebo injection. Expressing Wuhan-strain SARS-CoV-2 spike, an Ad26 vector served as the vaccine. Germline assignment: CDR1 ENHRY and CDR2 SYGVKD. CDR3 length: 12 amino acids. Trimming removed 7 bases from V and 3 bases from J, with 7 bases in between. Clones were sequenced by immunoSEQ multiplex PCR, and TCRdb holds only the in-frame ones, with some missing. The sample has about 350,000 clones, about 85% seen once. The study, taken as a whole, reports: Estimates derived from TCR breadth and depth analyses may have underestimated total T cell responses.

The chain couples TRBV10-3 to TRBJ2-1, with D hard to call. The origin of this receptor is a person aged 18-65 years who received the Ad26.COV2.S COVID-19 vaccine or a placebo. The sample in question was peripheral blood, obtained in a trial of Ad26.COV2.S vaccine versus placebo. CDR3: CAINSDYNEQFF. The CDR3 nucleotides are TGTGCCATCAATTCCGACTACAATGAGCAGTTCTTC.